What follows are 19 T cell receptor beta chains derived from one specimen sequenced in a study of blood T cell repertoires in COVID-19. The repertoire was sequenced with immunoSEQ multiplex PCR; TCRdb's copy has only in-frame clones and lacks some. The sample lists approximately 150,000 clones, approximately 83% occurring once. The sequencing input was peripheral blood. The receptors were sampled from a man aged 70-80 years with active or convalescent COVID-19.

The chain carries TRBV11-2 and TRBJ2-7, with 7 bases aligning to TRBD1. The J segment lost 3 bases and the V segment lost 1 base, leaving 3 bases of the junction unmatched. Germline V gene sequence: CDR1 SGHAT, CDR2 FQNNGV. This CDR3 contains 14 residues. The CDR3 sequence: CASSLVAGGYEQYF. The CDR3 nucleotides are TGTGCCAGCAGCTTAGTGGCAGGGGGCTACGAGCAGTACTTC.

The chain links TRBV7-2 to TRBJ2-7; 7 bases are a match to TRBD1. This CDR3 has 15 residues. V shed 4 bases and J 0 bases; nucleotides not matched to a gene: 6. Germline values: CDR1 SGHTA, CDR2 FQGNSA. In DNA, the CDR3 is TGTGCCAGCAGCTCCCGGACAGGCCCCTCCTACGAGCAGTACTTC. Translation gives CASSSRTGPSYEQYF.

About this clone: One end of the junction is discordant with germline, which a read error may explain. V is TRBV5-1 and J is TRBJ1-2; D is possibly TRBD1 (5 bases). The CDR3 loop spans 14 amino acids. Germline assignment: CDR1 SGHRS and CDR2 YFSETQ. CDR3 sequence (DNA): TGCGCCAGTAGCTCAGGGTTGGGTTACTATGGCTACACCTTC. Translation gives CASSSGLGYYGYTF.

CDR3 protein: CASSVGQRENTGELFF. CDR3 bases: TGTGCCAGCAGCGTAGGTCAGCGGGAGAACACCGGGGAGCTGTTTTTT. The chain joins TRBV9 to TRBJ2-2; 7 nucleotides match TRBD2. V lost 0 bases, J lost 1 base, and 3 bases stayed unmatched. The CDR3 length is 16 residues. From germline, CDR1 is SGDLS and CDR2 YYNGEE.

The CDR3 DNA follows: TGTGCCACCAGTGATTTATCCCTAGCGGGAGGAGGGGCAGATACGCAGTATTTT. As protein: CATSDLSLAGGGADTQYF. This chain uses TRBV24-1 with TRBJ2-3; TRBD2 aligns across 11 bases. CDR1 and CDR2 (germline): KGHDR, SFDVKD. V dropped 1 base and J dropped 4; count of bases not matched to a gene: 9. The length of the CDR3 is 18 residues.

This chain joins TRBV9 and TRBJ1-1; 7 nucleotides line up with TRBD1. The CDR3 totals 16 residues. Germline values: CDR1 SGDLS, CDR2 YYNGEE. J gave up 1 base and V 0 bases, and 6 bases lay outside the gene matches. CDR3 loop: CASSVEGDRANTEAFF. The CDR3 nucleotides read TGTGCCAGCAGCGTAGAGGGAGACAGGGCGAACACTGAAGCTTTCTTT.

The chain couples TRBV15 to TRBJ1-5, with D possibly being TRBD1 (5 bases). Germline V gene lookup returns CDR1 LNHNV and CDR2 YYDKDF (reference sequence). Trimming stripped 1 base from V and 9 bases from J, with 19 bases between. CDR3 size: 16 residues. CDR3 DNA: TGTGCCACCAGCAGAGGATCGGACAACCTAAAGGGGCCCCAGCATTTT. It specifies CATSRGSDNLKGPQHF.

V is TRBV6-5 and J is TRBJ2-2; D gene uncertain. V lost 6 bases to trimming and J lost 0 bases, with 11 bases between them. In germline, CDR1 is MNHEY, CDR2 SVGAGI. The CDR3 contains 15 residues. In DNA form, the CDR3 reads TGTGCCAGCAGAGTATACAGATCGAACACCGGGGAGCTGTTTTTT. This codes for CASRVYRSNTGELFF.

The V and J genes are TRBV7-9 and TRBJ2-2; TRBD1 matches at 9 bases. Germline CDR1 is SEHNR and CDR2 is FQNEAQ (reference sequence). The junction had 0 bases not matched to a gene; V was cut back by 2 bases and J by 2 bases. The CDR3 sequence is 15 residues long. As DNA, the CDR3 is TGTGCCAGCAGCTTAACAGGGGGCAACACCGGGGAGCTGTTTTTT. Its protein product is CASSLTGGNTGELFF.

This clone has only a few counts. The rearrangement uses TRBV19 and TRBJ1-5; a possible D gene is TRBD1 (6 bases). Germline V CDR1 and CDR2: LNHDA, SQIVND (reference sequence). This CDR3 is 14 amino acids long. The V and J ends lost 8 bases and 3 bases respectively, with 14 bases between them. The CDR3 DNA reads as TGTGCCAGTGGGACAATCGGGAACAATCAGCCCCAGCATTTT. Residues: CASGTIGNNQPQHF.

The rearrangement joins TRBV19 to TRBJ1-5; 8 bases agree with TRBD1. CDR3 length equals 15 residues. V trimming: 5 bases; J trimming: 4 bases; junction bases outside the gene matches: 7. Germline V CDR1 and CDR2: LNHDA, SQIVND (reference sequence). This CDR3 reads CASSAGTGRNQPQHF. The CDR3, as DNA: TGTGCCAGTAGTGCGGGGACAGGACGAAATCAGCCCCAGCATTTT.

The J gene is TRBJ2-1, the V gene TRBV27; 9 bases map to TRBD2. CDR1 MNHEY and CDR2 SMNVEV come from the germline V gene (reference sequence). This CDR3 has 14 amino acids. The V and J ends lost 8 bases and 6 bases, in that order; junction bases with no gene match: 8. CDR3 sequence: CASGLAGVTNEQFF. The DNA for the CDR3 is TGTGCCAGCGGGTTAGCGGGGGTAACCAATGAGCAGTTCTTC.

The chain recombines TRBV2 with TRBJ1-1; 10 bases agree with TRBD1. After removal of 5 bases from V and 10 bases from J, the junction contained 13 bases not matched to a gene. This CDR3 has 15 amino acids. The germline V gene has CDR1 SNHLY and CDR2 FYNNEI. Here the CDR3 reads CASSLPGQGRVGAFF. The CDR3, as DNA: TGTGCCAGCAGTTTACCGGGACAGGGGAGAGTAGGAGCTTTCTTT.

V and J are TRBV7-2 and TRBJ2-1, with 9 bases identical to TRBD2. Germline-derived CDR1 and CDR2 are SGHTA and FQGNSA. J gave up 15 bases and V 5 bases, and 8 bases lay outside the gene matches. This CDR3 has 12 residues. The CDR3 spells CASSLGTSGPFF. Here the CDR3 DNA reads TGTGCCAGCAGCCTCGGCACTAGCGGGCCGTTCTTC.

The chain recombines TRBV9 with TRBJ2-3; D is possibly TRBD1 (5 bases). Deletions cut 0 bases from V and 3 bases from J, with 11 bases between. CDR1 is SGDLS and CDR2 is YYNGEE in the germline V gene. The length of the CDR3 is 15 residues. The CDR3 nucleotides read TGTGCCAGCAGCGTAGGCCAGGGTCCGACAGATACGCAGTATTTT. Translation gives CASSVGQGPTDTQYF. Full variable domain (remainder filled in from reference TRBV9 and TRBJ2-3): DSGVTQTPKHLITATGQRVTLRCSPRSGDLSVYWYQQSLDQGLQFLIQYYNGEERAKGNILERFSAQQFPDLHSELNLSSLELGDSALYFCASSVGQGPTDTQYFGPGTRLTVL.

This clone was detected once. The chain employs TRBV18 and TRBJ1-1; maybe TRBD1 (5 bases). The length of the CDR3 is 15 residues. V lost 5 bases and J lost 1, with 14 bases in between. Per germline, CDR1 KGHSH and CDR2 LQKENI. This CDR3 reads CASSTRAGANTEAFF. CDR3 nucleotides: TGTGCCAGCTCAACCAGGGCTGGGGCGAACACTGAAGCTTTCTTT.

Here the CDR3 reads CASSHGQGATYGYTF. The DNA for the CDR3 is TGCGCCAGCAGCCACGGACAGGGGGCAACATATGGCTACACCTTC. This chain links TRBV4-3 with TRBJ1-2; 11 nucleotides agree with TRBD1. CDR1 LGHNA and CDR2 YSLEER come from the germline V gene. Trimming took 3 bases from V and 5 from J; bases not matched to a gene: 5. The CDR3 is made up of 15 amino acids.

V and J are TRBV11-2 and TRBJ2-5, with 7 bases fitting TRBD1. From germline, CDR1 is SGHAT and CDR2 FQNNGV. The CDR3 contains 16 residues. Trimming took 2 bases from V and 0 from J; bases not matched to a gene: 6. The CDR3 nucleotides read TGTGCCAGCAGCTTATTAGGGGGACAGCACCAAGAGACCCAGTACTTC. It codes for CASSLLGGQHQETQYF.

J is TRBJ2-2 and V is TRBV20-1, with 8 bases fitting TRBD1. Germline loops: CDR1 DFQATT, CDR2 SNEGSKA (reference sequence). J was trimmed by 2 bases and V by 3 bases; bases with no gene match: 11. CDR3 length: 17 amino acids. The CDR3 DNA reads TGCAGTGCTAGTGCTCACGGGACAGGAGACAACACCGGGGAGCTGTTTTTT. Translating it yields CSASAHGTGDNTGELFF.